These 27 T cell receptor beta chains were all obtained from the same sample, sequenced in a study of T cell responses to AZD1222 COVID-19 vaccine. Data came from immunoSEQ multiplex PCR; TCRdb stores just in-frame clones and leaves some out. In the table there are 95,000 to 100,000 clones, 87% of which are singletons. Sequences were derived from peripheral blood, sampled on day 0 of AZD1222 vaccination. The receptor source for this set is an adult in good health.

The chain has TRBV6-5 and TRBJ2-5, with TRBD2 identical over 7 bases. Unmatched junction bases numbered 2, after V lost 2 bases and J lost 5 bases. Germline values: CDR1 MNHEY, CDR2 SVGAGI. The CDR3 spans 13 residues. The CDR3 nucleotides are TGTGCCAGCAGTTACAGCGGGGAGGAGACCCAGTACTTC. Protein product: CASSYSGEETQYF.

The genes are TRBV19 and TRBJ2-6; D is perhaps TRBD1 (6 bases). V was trimmed by 6 bases and J by 0 bases, leaving 12 bases between them. The germline V gene encodes CDR1 LNHDA and CDR2 SQIVND (reference sequence). The CDR3 totals 16 residues. CDR3 coding DNA: TGTGCCAGTAGCCGGGACATCACCTCTGGGGCCAACGTCCTGACTTTC. Encoded protein: CASSRDITSGANVLTF.

J is TRBJ2-3 and V is TRBV28, with 8 bases that match TRBD2. CDR3 length: 15 amino acids. CDR1 and CDR2 (germline): MDHEN, SYDVKM. V was pared by 5 bases and J by 2 bases, with 6 bases of the junction left unmatched. Written as DNA, the CDR3 is TGTGCCAGCAGTCCGGCACTAGCGGTCACAGATACGCAGTATTTT. This translates into CASSPALAVTDTQYF.

The chain is built from TRBV5-1 and TRBJ2-5; D uncertain. The germline V gene has CDR1 SGHRS and CDR2 YFSETQ. CDR3 length equals 12 residues. V was clipped by 5 bases and J by 4 bases, with 9 bases between them. The CDR3 protein is CASRTNGETQYF. CDR3 nucleotide sequence: TGCGCCAGCAGGACAAACGGAGAGACCCAGTACTTC.

The rearrangement uses TRBV11-3 and TRBJ2-6; unclear D gene. Trimming took off 1 base at V and 2 bases at J, with 12 bases between the two ends. CDR1 is SGHNT and CDR2 is YENEEA in the germline V gene. CDR3 size: 17 residues. In nucleotides, the CDR3 is TGTGCCAGCAGCTTAGGTGCGACTCTTACTGGGGCCAACGTCCTGACTTTC. Translating gives CASSLGATLTGANVLTF.

V gene TRBV30 combines with J gene TRBJ2-3; D is perhaps TRBD2 (5 bases). With 0 bases removed from V and 9 bases from J, the gap between germline ends came to 13 bases. Germline CDR1 reads GTSNPN; CDR2 reads SVGIG (reference sequence). The CDR3 spans 13 residues. CDR3 region: CAWSVGAGRTQYF. Here the CDR3 DNA reads TGTGCCTGGAGTGTAGGCGCGGGTCGAACGCAGTATTTT.

Only a few counts were recorded for this clone. The chain joins TRBV21-1 to TRBJ1-1; TRBD1 is the table's D call, not checked against the DNA. TRBV21-1 counts as a pseudogene. The CDR3 is made up of 17 amino acids. CDR3 region: CASSKEGEDRLNTEAFF. The CDR3 nucleotides are TGTGCCAGCAGCAAAGAGGGGGAAGACAGGTTGAACACTGAAGCTTTCTTT.

For the CDR3, the DNA is TGTGCCAGTAGTACTTTACAGGGAACCAAAAACATTCAGTACTTC. It translates to CASSTLQGTKNIQYF. The chain has TRBV19 and TRBJ2-4, with a weak D call TRBD1 (6 bases). Per germline, CDR1 LNHDA and CDR2 SQIVND (reference sequence). The germline V and J ends were trimmed by 4 bases and 2 bases, with 12 bases remaining between them. This CDR3 has 15 residues.

The chain joins TRBV7-8 to TRBJ2-7; D possibly uses TRBD1 or TRBD2 (5 bases each). Germline CDR1 is SGHVS and CDR2 is FQNEAQ. The CDR3 runs 14 residues. V dropped 0 bases and J dropped 4 bases, with 10 bases sitting between them. As DNA, the CDR3 is TGTGCCAGCAGCTTAGCGGGACCAGTATACGAGCAGTACTTC. This translates into CASSLAGPVYEQYF.

V and J are TRBV12-3 or TRBV12-4 and TRBJ2-4, with D perhaps matching TRBD1 (6 bases). CDR3 length: 13 residues. V lost 10 bases, J lost 8 bases, and 18 bases lay in between. In DNA form, the CDR3 reads TGTGCCACACAGGGTACGGATCGGGACATTCAGTACTTC. This sequence encodes CATQGTDRDIQYF.

The chain is built from TRBV27 and TRBJ2-2; D is perhaps TRBD1 (6 bases). Deletions cut 4 bases from V and 5 bases from J, with 8 bases between. The germline gives CDR1 MNHEY, CDR2 SMNVEV (reference sequence). This CDR3 contains 13 residues. CDR3 protein: CASSSGETGELFF. The CDR3 DNA sequence: TGTGCCAGCAGTTCAGGGGAAACCGGGGAGCTGTTTTTT.

The J gene is TRBJ1-4, the V gene TRBV30; no clear D gene. Germline V gives CDR1 GTSNPN, CDR2 SVGIG (reference sequence). There are 13 residues in the CDR3. V was cut by 2 bases and J by 4 bases, with 8 bases left in between. The CDR3 loop reads CAWSRKDNEKLFF. CDR3 bases: TGTGCCTGGAGTCGGAAGGATAATGAAAAACTGTTTTTT.

The gene calls are TRBV12-3 or TRBV12-4 and TRBJ1-2; D might be TRBD1 (5 bases). CDR3 length: 13 residues. The V end was cut by 2 bases, the J end by 4 bases, with 8 bases between. The CDR3 region is CASSLRQTYGYTF. CDR3 in DNA: TGTGCCAGCAGTTTAAGACAGACCTATGGCTACACCTTC.

The V call is TRBV30, the J call TRBJ2-7, with a possible D match to TRBD2 (6 bases). The CDR3 consists of 14 residues. The germline V gene has CDR1 GTSNPN and CDR2 SVGIG (reference sequence). Between the trimmed V and J ends, which lost 1 base and 3 bases, there was a span of 13 bases. CDR3 amino acids: CAWSASGSYYEQYF. CDR3 sequence (DNA): TGTGCCTGGAGTGCTTCCGGGAGCTACTACGAGCAGTACTTC.

The genes are TRBV7-2 and TRBJ2-1; 9 bases line up with TRBD2. V dropped 5 bases and J dropped 0; count of bases not matched to a gene: 5. CDR1 and CDR2 (germline): SGHTA, FQGNSA. CDR3 length: 16 residues. CDR3 sequence (DNA): TGTGCCAGCAGCCCCGTAGCGGGAGCCTCCTACAATGAGCAGTTCTTC. Its protein product is CASSPVAGASYNEQFF.

The chain employs TRBV4-1 and TRBJ2-7, with TRBD1 identical over 9 bases. The V and J ends lost 5 bases and 4 bases, in that order; junction bases with no gene match: 9. CDR3 length: 15 residues. Germline V CDR1 and CDR2: MGHRA, YSYEKL. The DNA for the CDR3 is TGCGCCAGCAGCGTCCCCGGGACAGGGAAATACGAGCAGTACTTC. Translation: CASSVPGTGKYEQYF.

The chain couples TRBV11-2 to TRBJ1-2, with D hard to call. Deletions cut 3 bases from V and 0 bases from J, with 8 bases between. The CDR3 consists of 14 residues. Germline V gives CDR1 SGHAT, CDR2 FQNNGV. CDR3 protein: CASSFGISNYGYTF. The CDR3 DNA is TGTGCCAGCAGCTTTGGGATCTCTAACTATGGCTACACCTTC.

The rearrangement links TRBV15 to TRBJ2-1; 9 bases are shared with TRBD1. The germline V gene has CDR1 LNHNV and CDR2 YYDKDF (reference sequence). The CDR3 loop spans 15 amino acids. J lost 6 bases, V lost 1 base, and 4 bases had no gene match. The CDR3 bases are TGTGCCACCAGCAGAGTTTGGACAGGGGTCAATGAGCAGTTCTTC. Residues: CATSRVWTGVNEQFF.

This clone was seen just once. The chain uses TRBV5-1 and TRBJ2-2; the match to TRBD1 covers 7 bases. Germline-derived CDR1 and CDR2 are SGHRS and YFSETQ. The length of the CDR3 is 14 residues. V lost 6 bases, J lost 1 base, and 3 bases stayed unmatched. The CDR3 reads CASTRTGNTGELFF. The CDR3 DNA sequence: TGCGCCAGCACCCGGACAGGGAACACCGGGGAGCTGTTTTTT.

V is TRBV7-9 and J is TRBJ2-1, with D unresolved. V lost 0 bases and J 0 bases, leaving 6 bases between the germline ends. Germline CDR1 SEHNR, CDR2 FQNEAQ (reference sequence). The CDR3 runs 15 residues. Here the CDR3 DNA reads TGTGCCAGCAGCTTAGCGGCACCCTCCTACAATGAGCAGTTCTTC. Its translation is CASSLAAPSYNEQFF.

V usage is TRBV9 and J usage is TRBJ2-1; 11 nucleotides align to TRBD2. With V trimmed by 4 bases and J by 10 bases, 13 bases remained unmatched. Germline CDR1 and CDR2: SGDLS and YYNGEE. CDR3 length: 16 amino acids. CDR3 coding DNA: TGTGCCAGCAGCTCAGTTGGTGGGCTAGCGGGAGGAGAGCAGTTCTTC. This gives the protein CASSSVGGLAGGEQFF.

The chain carries TRBV6-2 or TRBV6-3 and TRBJ1-1, with D uncertain. Trimming cost V 2 bases and J 4 bases, with 8 bases left between them. The CDR3 is made up of 13 amino acids. From germline, CDR1 is MNHEY and CDR2 SVGEGT. CDR3 amino acids: CASSYRDFTEAFF. The DNA for the CDR3 is TGTGCCAGCAGTTACAGGGATTTCACTGAAGCTTTCTTT.

This clone appeared many times. This sequence joins TRBV27 and TRBJ2-7; 10 bases align to TRBD2. V lost 4 bases, J lost 4 bases, and 4 bases stayed unmatched. The CDR3 sequence is 14 residues long. The germline V gene encodes CDR1 MNHEY and CDR2 SMNVEV (reference sequence). The CDR3 loop reads CASSSVTSGYEQYF. The CDR3 bases are TGTGCCAGCAGTTCAGTGACTAGCGGGTACGAGCAGTACTTC.

The chain joins TRBV2 to TRBJ1-4; no definite D call. The germline V gene encodes CDR1 SNHLY and CDR2 FYNNEI. The V gene lost 3 bases and the J gene lost 0 bases, with 14 bases spanning the gap. This CDR3 contains 17 residues. The CDR3 DNA is TGTGCCAGCAGTGATCTGGGCAGGCTTTCAACTAATGAAAAACTGTTTTTT. This translates into CASSDLGRLSTNEKLFF.

CDR3 sequence (DNA): TGTGCCAGCAGCCAAGGACCGACAGCTCCCGAGCAGTACTTC. Translation: CASSQGPTAPEQYF. The chain carries TRBV3-1 (or the pseudogene TRBV3-2) and TRBJ2-7; tentative D call: TRBD1 (5 bases). The CDR3 is made up of 14 amino acids. Germline values: CDR1 LGHDT, CDR2 YNNKEL (reference sequence). Trimming shortened V by 1 base and J by 6 bases, and 13 bases separated the two germline ends.

This chain connects TRBV7-9 to TRBJ2-3, with 7 positions matching TRBD2. CDR1 SEHNR and CDR2 FQNEAQ come from the germline V gene (reference sequence). Losses at the gene ends were 6 bases for V and 4 bases for J; bases not matched to a gene: 10. This CDR3 contains 15 residues. CDR3 coding DNA: TGTGCCAGCAGACATACGGCGGGAGCCGCAGATACGCAGTATTTT. Translation: CASRHTAGAADTQYF.

The chain carries TRBV30 and TRBJ2-1, with D unresolved. This CDR3 has 12 amino acids. In germline, CDR1 is GTSNPN, CDR2 SVGIG (reference sequence). The ends were cut back, 4 bases at V and 7 bases at J, with 11 bases in the middle. CDR3: CAWTRNTNEQFF. The CDR3 DNA is TGTGCCTGGACCCGAAATACAAATGAGCAGTTCTTC. Drawing the rest from reference TRBV30 and TRBJ2-1, the complete variable domain is SQTIHQWPATLVQPVGSPLSLECTVEGTSNPNLYWYRQAAGRGLQLLFYSVGIGQISSEVPQNLSASRPQDRQFILSSKKLLLSDSGFYLCAWTRNTNEQFFGPGTRLTVL.